Shown below are 32 T cell receptor beta chains from a single sample sequenced in a study of blood T cell repertoires in COVID-19. Assay: immunoSEQ multiplex PCR; the TCRdb copy retains only in-frame clones and omits some. The sample includes 240,000 or so clones, over 65% of them seen just once. The sample was peripheral blood. The source is an elderly woman with acute or convalescent COVID-19.

The CDR3 sequence is CASSLTGPGTQYF. The DNA of the CDR3 is TGCGCCAGCAGCTTGACAGGGCCAGGGACCCAGTACTTC. This chain uses TRBV5-1 with TRBJ2-5, with TRBD1 as a possible D gene (6 bases). V was trimmed by 1 base and J by 7 bases, leaving 11 bases between them. The germline V gene encodes CDR1 SGHRS and CDR2 YFSETQ. The CDR3 has 13 amino acids.

J is TRBJ1-5 and V is TRBV21-1. TRBV21-1 is shown as a pseudogene. CDR3 length: 15 amino acids. CDR3 DNA sequence: TGTGCCAGCAGCAGAGGTGAGGGTTCAGATCAGCCCCAGCATTTT. Amino acid sequence: CASSRGEGSDQPQHF.

In this sample, this clone turned up once. The chain combines TRBV6-5 with TRBJ1-2; D is uncertain. V was clipped by 4 bases and J by 3 bases, with 12 bases between them. The CDR3 is made up of 14 amino acids. Germline V CDR1 and CDR2: MNHEY, SVGAGI. This chain's CDR3 is CASSFRGGDYGYTF. The DNA of the CDR3 is TGTGCCAGCAGTTTTAGAGGTGGTGACTATGGCTACACCTTC.

This chain uses TRBV6-5 with TRBJ1-2, with 9 bases matching TRBD1. This CDR3 contains 14 residues. In germline, CDR1 is MNHEY, CDR2 SVGAGI. With 6 bases clipped from V and 2 bases from J, the junction kept 4 bases outside the gene matches. In nucleotides, the CDR3 is TGTGCCAGCAGCCCCGGGACAGGGAACTATGGCTACACCTTC. Protein sequence: CASSPGTGNYGYTF.

The chain uses TRBV7-9 and TRBJ1-2; D is unresolved. V lost 4 bases and J lost 0, with 15 bases in between. The length of the CDR3 is 16 residues. CDR1 is SEHNR and CDR2 is FQNEAQ in the germline V gene (reference sequence). DNA of the CDR3: TGTGCCAGCAGCTCGAGCCGGGGTCTGTCTAACTATGGCTACACCTTC. Translated, it gives CASSSSRGLSNYGYTF.

This clone was detected a few times. The V and J genes are TRBV19 and TRBJ2-2; no definite D call. Germline lookup yields CDR1 LNHDA and CDR2 SQIVND (reference sequence). The CDR3 has 13 residues. With 1 base removed from V and 6 bases from J, the gap between germline ends came to 6 bases. CDR3 coding DNA: TGTGCCAGTAGTATAGTGGCGGCCGGGGAGCTGTTTTTT. It encodes CASSIVAAGELFF.

The chain couples TRBV5-1 to TRBJ2-5; TRBD2 matches at 8 bases. V lost 0 bases, J lost 2 bases, and 21 bases stayed unmatched. Looked up from germline, CDR1 is SGHRS and CDR2 is YFSETQ. The CDR3 has 21 amino acids. CDR3 nucleotide sequence: TGCGCCAGCAGCTTGGCCTCAAGCGGGAGCCGCCCAAGGGGATCTCAAGAGACCCAGTACTTC. Residues: CASSLASSGSRPRGSQETQYF.

The chain recombines TRBV5-1 with TRBJ1-6; possibly TRBD1 for D (5 bases). Trimming removed 0 bases at V and 6 bases at J, with 10 bases between. The CDR3 has 15 residues. The germline gives CDR1 SGHRS, CDR2 YFSETQ. CDR3 sequence reads: CASSLVGRANSPLHF. As DNA, the CDR3 is TGCGCCAGCAGCTTGGTGGGCAGGGCTAATTCACCCCTCCACTTT.

This clone was found once. This chain joins TRBV2 and TRBJ2-5; TRBD2 might be the D (7 bases). CDR3 length: 14 residues. V lost 8 bases to trimming and J lost 2 bases, with 15 bases between them. CDR1 is SNHLY and CDR2 is FYNNEI in the germline V gene. In DNA, the CDR3 is TGTGCCAGCGGGGGCGGGGGCTTACAAGAGACCCAGTACTTC. It encodes CASGGGGLQETQYF.

Note on this clone: Other nucleotide sequences in the sample specify the same CDR3. The rearrangement joins TRBV3-1 (or the pseudogene TRBV3-2) to TRBJ1-6, with 8 bases identical to TRBD1. The CDR3 contains 14 residues. V gave up 4 bases and J gave up 7 bases; unmatched junction bases: 3. CDR1 and CDR2 from the germline V gene are LGHDT and YNNKEL (reference sequence). DNA for the CDR3: TGTGCCAGCAGCCTAGGACAGGGCAATTCACCCCTCCACTTT. This gives the protein CASSLGQGNSPLHF.

The chain links TRBV15 to TRBJ2-2, with D maybe TRBD2 (5 bases). Germline lookup yields CDR1 LNHNV and CDR2 YYDKDF (reference sequence). This CDR3 is 15 amino acids long. Trimming stripped 0 bases from V and 6 bases from J, with 11 bases between. CDR3 bases: TGTGCCACCAGCAGAGATCAAGTGGAGGCCGGGGAGCTGTTTTTT. Translating it yields CATSRDQVEAGELFF.

The V and J genes are TRBV19 and TRBJ1-1; 10 bases line up with TRBD1. This CDR3 is 14 amino acids long. Looked up from germline, CDR1 is LNHDA and CDR2 is SQIVND (reference sequence). The trim removed 9 bases at V and 7 bases at J, leaving 11 bases unmatched. CDR3 sequence: CASPSDRGRVEAFF. CDR3 DNA: TGTGCCAGCCCCTCCGACAGGGGGCGAGTTGAAGCTTTCTTT.

V is TRBV7-2 and J is TRBJ2-1; TRBD2 might be the D (5 bases). Trimming cost V 5 bases and J 3 bases, with 14 bases left between them. There are 15 residues in the CDR3. From germline, CDR1 is SGHTA and CDR2 FQGNSA. Here the CDR3 DNA reads TGTGCCAGCAGCGCTGAGGGAATCGGCTACAATGAGCAGTTCTTC. Its protein is CASSAEGIGYNEQFF.

The V gene is TRBV5-1, the J gene TRBJ2-7; D call uncertain. The CDR3 is 16 amino acids. Trimming shortened V by 4 bases and J by 3 bases, and 20 bases separated the two germline ends. Germline-derived CDR1 and CDR2 are SGHRS and YFSETQ. The DNA of the CDR3 is TGCGCCAGCAGCCAAGACCCATACTCTTACAGCTACGAGCAGTACTTC. Translating it yields CASSQDPYSYSYEQYF.

The chain is built from TRBV5-1 and TRBJ2-1; the match to TRBD1 covers 7 bases. V trimming: 0 bases; J trimming: 7 bases; junction bases outside the gene matches: 7. The length of the CDR3 is 15 residues. Germline CDR1 SGHRS, CDR2 YFSETQ. The CDR3 bases are TGCGCCAGCAGCTTGGTGGTGACAGGGAATAATGAGCAGTTCTTC. Translated, it gives CASSLVVTGNNEQFF.

This chain joins TRBV23-1 and TRBJ2-5; D gene unclear. TRBV23-1 is treated as an ORF (open reading frame) with a function not yet certain. This CDR3 contains 15 residues. The V end lost 3 bases, the J end lost 0 bases, and 11 bases lay between the germline ends. This chain's CDR3 is CASSQRMGDQETQYF. The DNA of the CDR3 is TGCGCCAGCAGTCAGAGAATGGGCGACCAAGAGACCCAGTACTTC.

The chain is built from TRBV6-2 or TRBV6-3 and TRBJ1-5, with D unresolved. The length of the CDR3 is 14 residues. V was clipped by 2 bases and J by 2 bases, with 7 bases between them. Germline V gene lookup returns CDR1 MNHEY and CDR2 SVGEGT. CDR3 amino acids: CASSYTRGNQPQHF. The CDR3 DNA is TGTGCCAGCAGTTACACACGGGGCAATCAGCCCCAGCATTTT.

The V call is TRBV30, the J call TRBJ2-2; D is undetermined. Trimming left V 2 bases short and J 7 bases short, with 8 bases between. The germline CDR1 and CDR2 sequences are GTSNPN and SVGIG (reference sequence). This CDR3 has 12 residues. The CDR3 DNA reads TGTGCCTGGAGTCTGAGCTTCGGGGAGCTGTTTTTT. Its translation: CAWSLSFGELFF.

V gene TRBV4-1 combines with J gene TRBJ2-7; D not certain. This CDR3 spans 13 amino acids. With 4 bases removed from V and 0 bases from J, the gap between germline ends came to 7 bases. CDR1 and CDR2 from the germline V gene are MGHRA and YSYEKL. CDR3 in amino acids: CASSLQNSYEQYF. Here the CDR3 DNA reads TGCGCCAGCAGCCTACAGAACTCCTACGAGCAGTACTTC.

CDR3 loop: CASSVTGGVGYTF. CDR3 coding DNA: TGCGCCAGCAGCGTAACAGGGGGCGTTGGCTACACCTTC. V usage is TRBV5-1 and J usage is TRBJ1-2; 9 positions agree with TRBD1. This CDR3 region has 13 residues. J lost 7 bases, V lost 4 bases, and 5 bases had no gene match. CDR1 SGHRS and CDR2 YFSETQ come from the germline V gene.

The chain joins TRBV19 to TRBJ2-1; possible D gene TRBD2, 5 bases. The CDR3 has 14 amino acids. The germline V gene has CDR1 LNHDA and CDR2 SQIVND (reference sequence). Deletions cut 9 bases from V and 0 bases from J, with 12 bases between. CDR3 in amino acids: CASRDFSSYNEQFF. As DNA, the CDR3 is TGTGCCAGCCGGGATTTTAGCTCCTACAATGAGCAGTTCTTC. Based on the CDR3 plus reference TRBV19 and TRBJ2-1, the full variable domain is DGGITQSPKYLFRKEGQNVTLSCEQNLNHDAMYWYRQDPGQGLRLIYYSQIVNDFQKGDIAEGYSVSREKKESFPLTVTSAQKNPTAFYLCASRDFSSYNEQFFGPGTRLTVL.

This chain joins TRBV7-9 and TRBJ1-5, with 8 bases that match TRBD1. This CDR3 has 17 residues. Germline CDR1 reads SEHNR; CDR2 reads FQNEAQ (reference sequence). V was clipped by 3 bases and J by 2 bases; unmatched bases: 9. CDR3: CASSFDRGQKRNQPQHF. DNA of the CDR3: TGTGCCAGCAGCTTCGACAGGGGTCAAAAACGCAATCAGCCCCAGCATTTT.

This clone was counted once. The chain combines TRBV2 with TRBJ1-4; 9 bases fit TRBD1. The V and J ends lost 4 bases and 8 bases, in that order; junction bases with no gene match: 11. Per the germline V gene, CDR1 is SNHLY and CDR2 is FYNNEI. The CDR3 contains 16 residues. CDR3 residues: CASSVPLGTGREKLFF. The CDR3 DNA is TGTGCCAGCAGTGTCCCCCTCGGGACAGGGAGGGAAAAACTGTTTTTT.

This clone turned up a few times. The V and J genes are TRBV4-2 and TRBJ2-1, with D uncertain. V lost 0 bases and J lost 8, with 5 bases in between. This CDR3 spans 12 amino acids. Germline values: CDR1 LGHNA, CDR2 YNFKEQ. CDR3 in amino acids: CASSQDRYEQFF. For the CDR3, the DNA is TGTGCCAGCAGCCAAGATCGGTATGAGCAGTTCTTC.

This chain connects TRBV6-5 to TRBJ2-7; 12 bases fit TRBD2. CDR1 and CDR2 (germline): MNHEY, SVGAGI. The CDR3 length is 14 residues. The V segment lost 5 bases and the J segment 5 bases; nucleotides outside the gene matches: 4. The CDR3, as DNA: TGTGCCAGCAGTCTCCTAGCGGGGGGGAACGAGCAGTACTTC. This translates into CASSLLAGGNEQYF.

The chain has TRBV9 and TRBJ1-2, with D unresolved. V dropped 4 bases and J dropped 0 bases, with 13 bases sitting between them. The germline gives CDR1 SGDLS, CDR2 YYNGEE. The CDR3 is 15 amino acids. In nucleotides, the CDR3 is TGTGCCAGCAGCCTTAAGACGGCGGCTAACTATGGCTACACCTTC. This translates into CASSLKTAANYGYTF.

This clone was found a few times. The chain has TRBV7-2 and TRBJ1-6, with 11 bases fitting TRBD1. The CDR3 spans 15 residues. CDR1 and CDR2 from the germline V gene are SGHTA and FQGNSA. The ends lost 3 bases at V and 9 bases at J; junction bases unmatched: 4. The DNA of the CDR3 is TGTGCCAGCAGCTTGGACAGGGGGCTAGGTTCACCCCTCCACTTT. This codes for CASSLDRGLGSPLHF. The full variable domain, its missing parts supplied by reference TRBV7-2 and TRBJ1-6, is GAGVSQSPSNKVTEKGKDVELRCDPISGHTALYWYRQSLGQGLEFLIYFQGNSAPDKSGLPSDRFSAERTGGSVSTLTIQRTQQEDSAVYLCASSLDRGLGSPLHFGNGTRLTVT.

This clone appeared a few times. V usage is TRBV5-1 and J usage is TRBJ2-1, with 8 bases fitting TRBD2. J was trimmed by 7 bases and V by 1 base; bases with no gene match: 10. This CDR3 is 16 amino acids long. Germline lookup yields CDR1 SGHRS and CDR2 YFSETQ. The CDR3 bases are TGCGCCAGCAGCTTGCTCCTGGCGGGGGGCGGGAATGAGCAGTTCTTC. This codes for CASSLLLAGGGNEQFF.

A note on this clone: The sample has other DNA sequences that encode this CDR3 too. The rearrangement joins TRBV7-9 to TRBJ1-5, with TRBD1 matching over 8 bases. V lost 4 bases and J lost 0; bases outside the gene matches: 2. Germline V gene data show CDR1 as SEHNR and CDR2 as FQNEAQ (reference sequence). The CDR3 has 15 residues. The CDR3 DNA reads as TGTGCCAGCAGCTCCCAGGGGGCTAGCAATCAGCCCCAGCATTTT. This translates into CASSSQGASNQPQHF.

This sequence joins TRBV5-1 and TRBJ1-1; 9 nucleotides align to TRBD1. This CDR3 has 14 residues. In germline, CDR1 is SGHRS, CDR2 YFSETQ. The V and J ends lost 7 bases and 3 bases, in that order; junction bases with no gene match: 7. The CDR3 sequence: CASGPGTGYTEAFF. In DNA, the CDR3 is TGCGCCAGCGGACCCGGGACAGGGTACACTGAAGCTTTCTTT.

The chain is built from TRBV6-1 and TRBJ1-4; maybe TRBD1 (5 bases). Trimming took off 3 bases at V and 5 bases at J, with 13 bases between the two ends. This CDR3 has 15 amino acids. The V gene's germline CDR1 is MNHNS and CDR2 SASEGT. Written as DNA, the CDR3 is TGTGCCAGCAGTGATATTCAGGGCTGGAATGAAAAACTGTTTTTT. Protein product: CASSDIQGWNEKLFF.

The chain employs TRBV5-1 and TRBJ2-2, with a weak D call TRBD2 (5 bases). From germline, CDR1 is SGHRS and CDR2 YFSETQ. V shed 4 bases and J shed 0 bases, with 7 bases lying between them. The CDR3 runs to 14 residues. Here the CDR3 DNA reads TGCGCCAGCAGCATCGGGACGAACACCGGGGAGCTGTTTTTT. Its protein product is CASSIGTNTGELFF.